Each of the 29 T cell receptor beta chains below was sequenced from the same sample in a study of glioma-infiltrating T cells after dendritic cell vaccination. Time point here: after dendritic cell vaccination, including at tumor progression/relapse. Measured with immunoSEQ multiplex PCR; TCRdb has only the in-frame clones, and not every one. The sample lists approximately 99,000 clones; 65% to 85% were seen once. Material: blood, obtained after dendritic cell vaccination. Receptor source: a human donor with glioblastoma.

This clone was observed a few times. The rearrangement joins TRBV7-9 to TRBJ2-7; D not certain. CDR3 length: 14 amino acids. Germline CDR1 reads SEHNR; CDR2 reads FQNEAQ (reference sequence). Trimming cost V 5 bases and J 1 base, with 12 bases left between them. CDR3 loop: CASSPSIGSYEQYF. In DNA, the CDR3 is TGTGCCAGCAGCCCCAGTATCGGGTCCTACGAGCAGTACTTC.

The gene calls are TRBV21-1 and TRBJ1-1. TRBV21-1 is annotated as a pseudogene. The CDR3 is 10 residues long. The chain's CDR3 is CASSSSEAFF. CDR3 sequence (DNA): TGTGCCAGCAGCTCGTCTGAAGCTTTCTTT.

The genes are TRBV29-1 and TRBJ2-5, with D unclear. V lost 1 base and J 3 bases, leaving 9 bases between the germline ends. The length of the CDR3 is 13 residues. Germline lookup yields CDR1 SQVTM and CDR2 ANQGSEA. CDR3 sequence: CSVEAGLEETQYF. CDR3 nucleotide sequence: TGCAGCGTTGAAGCCGGGTTAGAAGAGACCCAGTACTTC.

The chain recombines TRBV7-9 with TRBJ2-1, with 11 bases matching TRBD2. This CDR3 has 15 residues. The V segment lost 2 bases and the J segment 7 bases; nucleotides outside the gene matches: 4. The germline gives CDR1 SEHNR, CDR2 FQNEAQ (reference sequence). CDR3 protein: CASSLTSGSWNEQFF. The DNA for the CDR3 is TGTGCCAGCAGCTTAACTAGCGGGAGTTGGAATGAGCAGTTCTTC.

This clone showed up just a few times. The chain employs TRBV5-8 and TRBJ1-6, with unresolved D. CDR1 and CDR2 (germline): SGHTS, YDEGEE. V dropped 0 bases and J dropped 10 bases, with 8 bases sitting between them. The CDR3 loop spans 13 amino acids. In DNA, the CDR3 is TGTGCCAGCAGCTTGGTGTCGGGATCACCCCTCCACTTT. Translation gives CASSLVSGSPLHF.

The rearrangement links TRBV5-4 to TRBJ2-1, with 8 positions matching TRBD2. After removal of 3 bases from V and 2 bases from J, the junction contained 10 bases not matched to a gene. The CDR3 is 17 residues long. CDR1 is SGHNT and CDR2 is YYREEE in the germline V gene (reference sequence). The CDR3 coding sequence is TGTGCCAGCAGCTCGCCAAGCGGGGGAGTCACCTACAATGAGCAGTTCTTC. Protein product: CASSSPSGGVTYNEQFF.

The chain combines TRBV2 with TRBJ1-5, with 8 positions matching TRBD1. CDR1 SNHLY and CDR2 FYNNEI come from the germline V gene. Trimming removed 6 bases from V and 4 bases from J; junction bases left unmatched: 5. The CDR3 extends over 14 amino acids. The DNA of the CDR3 is TGTGCCAGCAGCCGGGACAGGAGAAATCAGCCCCAGCATTTT. Residues: CASSRDRRNQPQHF.

The genes are TRBV10-1 and TRBJ1-2; D is undetermined. Trimming left V 2 bases short and J 0 bases short, with 4 bases between. Germline CDR1 and CDR2: WNHNN and SYGVQD (reference sequence). The CDR3 is made up of 13 amino acids. CDR3 in amino acids: CASSEAANYGYTF. The CDR3, as DNA: TGCGCCAGCAGTGAGGCAGCTAACTATGGCTACACCTTC.

The J gene is TRBJ1-1, the V gene TRBV5-1; the D gene is possibly TRBD1 (6 bases). The CDR3 has 15 amino acids. Trimming removed 3 bases from V and 1 base from J, with 13 bases in between. CDR1 is SGHRS and CDR2 is YFSETQ in the germline V gene. The CDR3 reads CASSSEGVPNTEAFF. The CDR3 region has the DNA TGCGCCAGCAGCTCCGAGGGGGTTCCGAACACTGAAGCTTTCTTT.

This clone was counted only a few times. The genes are TRBV7-3 and TRBJ2-5; 9 bases match TRBD1. Looked up from germline, CDR1 is SGHTA and CDR2 is FQGTGA. Trimming removed 5 bases from V and 4 bases from J; junction bases left unmatched: 11. The CDR3 sequence is 16 residues long. The CDR3 reads CASSPGTGRVPETQYF. In DNA form, the CDR3 reads TGTGCCAGCAGCCCCGGGACAGGGAGGGTTCCAGAGACCCAGTACTTC.

This clone was counted only a few times. The chain employs TRBV5-4 and TRBJ1-1, with 8 bases matching TRBD1. V lost 5 bases, J lost 11 bases, and 14 bases stayed unmatched. The CDR3 has 14 residues. Germline assignment: CDR1 SGHNT and CDR2 YYREEE (reference sequence). CDR3 bases: TGTGCCAGCAGTTCCGGACAGGGACGGATCTCGGCTTTCTTT. It yields the protein CASSSGQGRISAFF.

This chain links TRBV6-1 with TRBJ2-1; 7 bases map to TRBD1. The J segment lost 4 bases and the V segment lost 4 bases, leaving 10 bases of the junction unmatched. The V gene's germline CDR1 is MNHNS and CDR2 SASEGT. The length of the CDR3 is 16 residues. CDR3 region: CASSGLGQLRYNEQFF. CDR3 bases: TGTGCCAGCAGTGGGCTGGGACAGCTACGTTACAATGAGCAGTTCTTC.

The rearrangement links TRBV7-8 to TRBJ2-7; 9 nucleotides line up with TRBD2. Germline V lookup: CDR1 SGHVS, CDR2 FQNEAQ. After removal of 1 base from V and 2 bases from J, the junction contained 3 bases not matched to a gene. The CDR3 length is 15 residues. Written as DNA, the CDR3 is TGTGCCAGCAGCTTAGGAAGACTAGCGGCCTACGAGCAGTACTTC. This encodes CASSLGRLAAYEQYF.

This clone was detected a few times. The chain links TRBV19 to TRBJ2-5; TRBD2 matches 14 bases. CDR1 and CDR2 from the germline V gene are LNHDA and SQIVND (reference sequence). V dropped 0 bases and J dropped 0; count of bases not matched to a gene: 9. This CDR3 contains 20 residues. The CDR3 DNA sequence: TGTGCCAGTAGTATAGACAACGGACTAGCGGGGGGACCGTACCAAGAGACCCAGTACTTC. It encodes CASSIDNGLAGGPYQETQYF.

The chain uses TRBV28 and TRBJ1-4, with a possible D match to TRBD1 (5 bases). The V gene lost 7 bases and the J gene lost 1 base, with 19 bases spanning the gap. Germline assignment: CDR1 MDHEN and CDR2 SYDVKM. This CDR3 spans 17 amino acids. CDR3 nucleotide sequence: TGTGCCAGCAACCTAGTACGGGGGAGAAGAACTAATGAAAAACTGTTTTTT. Encoded protein: CASNLVRGRRTNEKLFF.

The gene calls are TRBV5-1 and TRBJ2-7; the D is unclear. The CDR3 spans 12 residues. CDR1 SGHRS and CDR2 YFSETQ come from the germline V gene. V dropped 4 bases and J dropped 6 bases, with 11 bases sitting between them. The CDR3 nucleotides read TGCGCCAGCAGCGCGGCGGCTCGCGAGCAGTACTTC. Translated: CASSAAAREQYF.

The DNA for the CDR3 is TGTGCCTGGAGTGTACGCCTACTAGCGGGGGGCGGTGAGCAGTTCTTC. Protein sequence: CAWSVRLLAGGGEQFF. The V call is TRBV30, the J call TRBJ2-1; TRBD2 matches at 12 bases. J gave up 9 bases and V 0 bases, and 9 bases lay outside the gene matches. Germline V gene sequence: CDR1 GTSNPN, CDR2 SVGIG (reference sequence). The CDR3 runs 16 residues. Variable domain in full (rest from reference TRBV30 and TRBJ2-1): SQTIHQWPATLVQPVGSPLSLECTVEGTSNPNLYWYRQAAGRGLQLLFYSVGIGQISSEVPQNLSASRPQDRQFILSSKKLLLSDSGFYLCAWSVRLLAGGGEQFFGPGTRLTVL.

This clone has only a few counts. Other nucleotide sequences in the sample specify the same CDR3. The rearrangement uses TRBV2 and TRBJ1-1; no reliable D call. Looked up from germline, CDR1 is SNHLY and CDR2 is FYNNEI. Trimming took 5 bases from V and 4 from J, leaving 11 bases between them. The CDR3 is 13 amino acids. This CDR3 is CASSIESFTEAFF. The CDR3 DNA is TGTGCCAGCAGTATAGAGTCGTTCACTGAAGCTTTCTTT.

This chain links TRBV6-5 with TRBJ1-5; D is perhaps TRBD1 (6 bases). Germline V gene data show CDR1 as MNHEY and CDR2 as SVGAGI. The CDR3 contains 14 residues. With 5 bases removed from V and 5 bases from J, the gap between germline ends came to 13 bases. The CDR3 region has the DNA TGTGCCAGCAGTATACAGGGAGGGGATCAGCCCCAGCATTTT. As protein: CASSIQGGDQPQHF.

V and J are TRBV6-6 and TRBJ1-1; D is undetermined. V lost 5 bases and J 0 bases, leaving 13 bases between the germline ends. From germline, CDR1 is MNHNY and CDR2 SVGAGI (reference sequence). The CDR3 contains 15 residues. The CDR3 sequence: CASSPRIGLNTEAFF. Here the CDR3 DNA reads TGTGCCAGCAGTCCCCGAATCGGGTTGAACACTGAAGCTTTCTTT.

This clone came up once. This chain connects TRBV4-2 to TRBJ2-2, with 9 bases identical to TRBD2. Germline lookup yields CDR1 LGHNA and CDR2 YNFKEQ. The trim removed 0 bases at V and 8 bases at J, leaving 7 bases unmatched. The CDR3 loop spans 16 amino acids. CDR3 in DNA: TGTGCCAGCAGCCAAGATAGCGGGCTAGCGGGGGGGGAGCTGTTTTTT. Protein sequence: CASSQDSGLAGGELFF.

The gene calls are TRBV10-2 and TRBJ2-7; TRBD2 agrees at 9 bases. The V and J ends lost 3 bases and 2 bases, in that order; junction bases with no gene match: 8. CDR3 size: 16 residues. Germline V gives CDR1 WSHSY, CDR2 SAAADI. The DNA for the CDR3 is TGCGCCAGCAGTGACCCGCCAGCGGGAGGAACCTACGAGCAGTACTTC. This sequence encodes CASSDPPAGGTYEQYF.

The gene calls are TRBV28 and TRBJ1-5; D may be TRBD1 (5 bases). This CDR3 is 13 amino acids long. The ends were cut back, 6 bases at V and 4 bases at J, with 10 bases in the middle. Germline lookup yields CDR1 MDHEN and CDR2 SYDVKM. The DNA for the CDR3 is TGTGCCAGCAGGGCCAGGGAAAATCAGCCCCAGCATTTT. This sequence encodes CASRARENQPQHF.

The CDR3, as DNA: TGTGCCAGCTCACCACCGAACGGCAGGGGACGGTATGGCTACACCTTC. This translates into CASSPPNGRGRYGYTF. V gene TRBV18 combines with J gene TRBJ1-2; a possible D gene is TRBD1 (6 bases). There are 16 residues in the CDR3. Germline CDR1 is KGHSH and CDR2 is LQKENI. V was pared by 0 bases and J by 5 bases, with 16 bases between.

The genes are TRBV2 and TRBJ1-5; a weak D match, TRBD1 (5 bases). Germline CDR1 SNHLY, CDR2 FYNNEI. V dropped 11 bases and J dropped 3 bases, with 23 bases sitting between them. CDR3 size: 16 residues. This CDR3 reads CASRISQAQVNQPQHF. The CDR3 DNA sequence: TGTGCCTCCAGAATATCACAGGCTCAAGTCAATCAGCCCCAGCATTTT.

This chain links TRBV9 with TRBJ1-5; D may be TRBD1 (5 bases). The CDR3 covers 15 residues. The V gene lost 3 bases and the J gene lost 4 bases, with 14 bases spanning the gap. Germline CDR1 reads SGDLS; CDR2 reads YYNGEE. In nucleotides, the CDR3 is TGTGCCAGCAGCGGGGACTCAGCCAAAAATCAGCCCCAGCATTTT. This gives the protein CASSGDSAKNQPQHF.

The V and J genes are TRBV12-5 and TRBJ2-5, with 12 nucleotides matching TRBD2. V lost 3 bases, J lost 1 base, and 6 bases stayed unmatched. This CDR3 region has 17 residues. Germline V gene lookup returns CDR1 LGHNT and CDR2 FRNRAP. DNA of the CDR3: TGTGCTAGTGGTTTAGGGACTAGCGGGCCTGCCCAAGAGACCCAGTACTTC. Protein: CASGLGTSGPAQETQYF.

Comment on this clone: A read error may account for a junction end that differs from germline. The J gene is TRBJ2-7, the V gene TRBV7-7; 7 bases are shared with TRBD1. CDR1 and CDR2 (germline): SSHAT, FNYEAQ (reference sequence). The CDR3 totals 13 residues. CDR3: CASSERQGGEQYF. In DNA, the CDR3 is TGTGCTAGCAGCGAAAGACAGGGCGGAGAGCAGTACTTC.

The chain recombines TRBV29-1 with TRBJ2-5, with 11 positions matching TRBD1. The end of the DNA aligns better with TRBJ2-7, so the J call may be wrong. Per germline, CDR1 SQVTM and CDR2 ANQGSEA. This CDR3 spans 15 amino acids. CDR3 in DNA: TGCAGCGCGCGATTGGGGACAGGGGGTTCCTACGAGCAGTACTTC. Translating gives CSARLGTGGSYEQYF.